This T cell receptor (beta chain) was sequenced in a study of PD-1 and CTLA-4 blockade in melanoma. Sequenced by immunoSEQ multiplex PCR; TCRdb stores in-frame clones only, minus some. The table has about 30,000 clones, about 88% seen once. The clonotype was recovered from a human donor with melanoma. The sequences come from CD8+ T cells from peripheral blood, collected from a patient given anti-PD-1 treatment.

The DNA of the CDR3 is TGTGCCAGCAGCTTGGGGAGGGGTGCTTTCTTT. Translating gives CASSLGRGAFF. The chain recombines TRBV5-8 with TRBJ1-1; D may be TRBD1 (5 bases). The CDR3 loop spans 11 amino acids. Deletions cut 0 bases from V and 11 bases from J, with 8 bases between. Per the germline V gene, CDR1 is SGHTS and CDR2 is YDEGEE.